The rows below give T cell receptor beta chains drawn from one sample of a study of T cell clonotyping in hematopoietic cell transplantation. Clones were read by immunoSEQ multiplex PCR, and TCRdb kept only the in-frame ones, dropping some. The sample lists approximately 14,000 clones, less than 98% occurring once. The source material was peripheral blood mononuclear cells, sampled 30 days after allogeneic stem cell transplant. These receptors came from a female patient aged 45-65 years who had an allogeneic stem cell transplant from an unrelated donor, so T cells may come from the graft donor. Some clones in this sample may be carry-over from other donors' samples. Both conserved end residues are part of each CDR3. The order of the fields is V gene, D gene, clone size, J gene, CDR3 protein, CDR3 DNA. A D gene is named only where the DNA matches it firmly. Expanded clones are given a class, and other clones once, few, many or no size at all.

V: TRBV7-9
D: TRBD1
size: .
J: TRBJ2-7
CDR3: CASSLTGGNYEQYF
DNA: TGTGCCAGCAGCTTAACAGGGGGCAACTACGAGCAGTACTTC

V: TRBV30
D: .
size: once
J: TRBJ1-2
CDR3: CAWSPEIRNYGYTF
DNA: TGTGCCTGGAGCCCAGAAATCCGAAACTATGGCTACACCTTC

V: TRBV2
D: .
size: .
J: TRBJ2-7
CDR3: CASGRSPYEQYF
DNA: TGTGCCAGCGGACGATCCCCCTACGAGCAGTACTTC

V: TRBV30
D: .
size: .
J: TRBJ1-1
CDR3: CAWGVDMNTEAFF
DNA: TGTGCCTGGGGGGTTGATATGAACACTGAAGCTTTCTTT

V: TRBV5-4
D: .
size: .
J: TRBJ2-3
CDR3: CASSLAGSTDTQYF
DNA: TGTGCCAGCAGCTTGGCGGGAAGCACAGATACGCAGTATTTT

V: TRBV30
D: .
size: .
J: TRBJ1-2
CDR3: CAWSVGTSLSRGYTF
DNA: TGTGCCTGGAGTGTAGGGACTTCCCTATCCCGGGGCTACACCTTC

V: TRBV30
D: .
size: .
J: TRBJ1-1
CDR3: CAWSVGITEAFF
DNA: TGTGCCTGGAGTGTGGGAATTACTGAAGCTTTCTTT

V: TRBV5-1
D: .
size: .
J: TRBJ1-4
CDR3: CASSLGPTGELLREKLFF
DNA: TGCGCCAGCAGCTTGGGGCCGACAGGAGAGTTACTTCGGGAAAAACTGTTTTTT

V: TRBV7-2
D: .
size: once
J: TRBJ1-6
CDR3: CASSLPRGGYYNSPLHF
DNA: TGTGCCAGCAGCCTACCTAGGGGCGGGTATTATAATTCACCCCTCCACTTT

V: TRBV7-2
D: TRBD1
size: .
J: TRBJ2-3
CDR3: CASSSIGQGTADTQYF
DNA: TGTGCCAGCAGCTCTATCGGACAGGGGACCGCAGATACGCAGTATTTT

V: TRBV4-1
D: .
size: .
J: TRBJ2-7
CDR3: CASSQGWAFGYEQYF
DNA: TGCGCCAGCAGCCAAGGTTGGGCATTCGGCTACGAGCAGTACTTC

V: TRBV30
D: .
size: .
J: TRBJ1-2
CDR3: CAWGPNYGYTF
DNA: TGTGCCTGGGGTCCTAACTATGGCTACACCTTC

V: TRBV18
D: .
size: .
J: TRBJ2-1
CDR3: CASSPGTDEQFF
DNA: TGTGCCAGCTCACCCGGGACCGACGAGCAGTTCTTC

V: TRBV2
D: .
size: .
J: TRBJ2-2
CDR3: CASSDGTLRSGELFF
DNA: TGTGCCAGCAGCGACGGGACGCTTCGATCCGGGGAGCTGTTTTTT

V: TRBV29-1
D: .
size: .
J: TRBJ1-1
CDR3: CSVDSLSNTEAFF
DNA: TGCAGCGTTGATAGTCTTTCGAACACTGAAGCTTTCTTT

V: TRBV6-5
D: .
size: .
J: TRBJ1-2
CDR3: CASSYTRVSYGYTF
DNA: TGTGCCAGCAGTTACACGCGAGTGAGTTATGGCTACACCTTC

V: TRBV2
D: .
size: .
J: TRBJ1-4
CDR3: CASREWDEKLFF
DNA: TGTGCCAGCAGAGAGTGGGATGAAAAACTGTTTTTT

V: TRBV7-3
D: .
size: .
J: TRBJ1-2
CDR3: CASSFNSANYGYTF
DNA: TGTGCCAGCAGCTTTAACAGCGCCAACTATGGCTACACCTTC

V: TRBV4-2
D: .
size: .
J: TRBJ1-5
CDR3: CASSQGQGSRNQPQHF
DNA: TGTGCCAGCAGCCAAGGCCAGGGGTCTCGCAATCAGCCCCAGCATTTT

V: TRBV18
D: TRBD1
size: .
J: TRBJ1-1
CDR3: CASSLWTGENTEAFF
DNA: TGTGCCAGCTCACTATGGACAGGAGAGAACACTGAAGCTTTCTTT

V: TRBV5-6
D: .
size: .
J: TRBJ1-6
CDR3: CASSLGLRSSYNSPLHF
DNA: TGTGCCAGCAGCTTGGGGCTTCGAAGCTCCTATAATTCACCCCTCCACTTT

V: TRBV6-5
D: .
size: .
J: TRBJ2-3
CDR3: CASLEGITDTQYF
DNA: TGTGCCAGCTTGGAGGGCATAACAGATACGCAGTATTTT

V: TRBV6-1
D: TRBD1
size: .
J: TRBJ1-1
CDR3: CASSGQGFTEAFF
DNA: TGTGCCAGTTCGGGACAGGGCTTCACTGAAGCTTTCTTT

V: TRBV4-1
D: .
size: .
J: TRBJ1-1
CDR3: CASSRESAGKNTEAFF
DNA: TGCGCCAGCAGCCGGGAGTCTGCAGGGAAGAACACTGAAGCTTTCTTT

V: TRBV11-3
D: TRBD2
size: .
J: TRBJ2-2
CDR3: CASSLFWGLTSGETGELFF
DNA: TGTGCCAGCAGCTTATTCTGGGGCTTAACTAGCGGAGAGACCGGGGAGCTGTTTTTT

V: TRBV19
D: TRBD1
size: .
J: TRBJ2-7
CDR3: CASSMTGSYEQYF
DNA: TGTGCCAGTAGTATGACAGGGTCCTACGAGCAGTACTTC

V: TRBV6-1
D: .
size: .
J: TRBJ1-5
CDR3: CASSDPRRGGNQPQHF
DNA: TGTGCCAGCAGTGACCCCCGCAGGGGAGGTAATCAGCCCCAGCATTTT

V: TRBV2
D: TRBD1
size: .
J: TRBJ1-5
CDR3: CASSETGVLDQPQHF
DNA: TGTGCCAGCAGTGAAACAGGGGTATTGGATCAGCCCCAGCATTTT

V: TRBV10-2
D: .
size: .
J: TRBJ1-1
CDR3: CASSGWGTEAFF
DNA: TGCGCCAGCAGTGGATGGGGCACTGAAGCTTTCTTT

V: TRBV6-1
D: TRBD1
size: .
J: TRBJ1-1
CDR3: CAGGQAAFF
DNA: TGTGCCGGAGGACAGGCAGCTTTCTTT

V: TRBV6-5
D: .
size: .
J: TRBJ1-1
CDR3: CASSYSRVNTEAFF
DNA: TGTGCCAGCAGTTACTCGAGGGTGAACACTGAAGCTTTCTTT

V: TRBV9
D: .
size: .
J: TRBJ1-2
CDR3: CASSVAGQSGVNGYTF
DNA: TGTGCCAGCAGCGTAGCGGGGCAGAGTGGGGTTAATGGCTACACCTTC

V: TRBV7-9
D: TRBD1
size: .
J: TRBJ1-2
CDR3: CASSRMAGGGYTF
DNA: TGTGCCAGCAGCCGAATGGCAGGGGGAGGCTACACCTTC

V: TRBV7-2
D: .
size: .
J: TRBJ2-7
CDR3: CASSGRSPWSYEQYF
DNA: TGTGCCAGCAGCGGACGGTCCCCTTGGTCCTACGAGCAGTACTTC

V: TRBV19
D: .
size: .
J: TRBJ2-7
CDR3: CASRRDSGTYEQYF
DNA: TGTGCCAGTAGGCGGGACTCTGGGACCTACGAGCAGTACTTC

V: TRBV19
D: .
size: .
J: TRBJ1-5
CDR3: CASSTTYSNQPQHF
DNA: TGTGCCAGTAGTACCACCTATAGCAATCAGCCCCAGCATTTT

V: TRBV30
D: .
size: .
J: TRBJ2-7
CDR3: CAWSRGAPGSNEQYF
DNA: TGTGCCTGGAGCCGGGGGGCCCCTGGTTCAAACGAGCAGTACTTC

V: TRBV7-2
D: TRBD2
size: .
J: TRBJ2-5
CDR3: CASSLQTSLQETQYF
DNA: TGTGCCAGCAGCCTCCAGACTAGCCTTCAAGAGACCCAGTACTTC

V: TRBV19
D: TRBD2
size: .
J: TRBJ2-7
CDR3: CASIGRGGDEQYF
DNA: TGTGCCAGTATCGGGAGGGGAGGGGACGAGCAGTACTTC

V: TRBV10-3
D: .
size: .
J: TRBJ1-1
CDR3: CAISESQGRKKNTEAFF
DNA: TGTGCCATCAGTGAGTCCCAGGGGCGCAAGAAGAACACTGAAGCTTTCTTT

V: TRBV6-4
D: TRBD1
size: .
J: TRBJ2-2
CDR3: CASSDRDSGELFF
DNA: TGTGCCAGCAGTGACCGGGACAGCGGGGAGCTGTTTTTT

V: TRBV2
D: .
size: .
J: TRBJ1-1
CDR3: CASNREGDTEAFF
DNA: TGTGCCAGCAACAGAGAAGGGGACACTGAAGCTTTCTTT

V: TRBV4-1
D: .
size: .
J: TRBJ2-7
CDR3: CASSHPGLTSYEQYF
DNA: TGCGCCAGCAGCCACCCGGGACTGACCTCCTACGAGCAGTACTTC